This T cell receptor beta chain was obtained from a study of T cells in Graves' hyperthyroidism and ophthalmopathy. The CDR3 has 15 amino acids. Trimming removed 5 bases at V and 5 bases at J, with 19 bases between. This clonotype has a count of ten or more. TCR beta CDR3 regions were amplified from RNA transcripts. The HTBI set primed first-round TCR CDR3 RT-PCR. Using its own MiXCR run on the multiplex PCR reads, TCRdb lists one record per CDR3 protein. The profile shows approximately 560,000 distinct CDR3 sequences, around a sixth of them singletons. About 9.4 ml fresh peripheral blood yielded the PBMCs.

This sequence joins TRBV12-3 or TRBV12-4 and TRBJ2-7; D is perhaps TRBD2 (5 bases). The TCR comes from a woman in her 30s with Graves' hyperthyroidism. The sequencing input was blood. The CDR3 DNA is TGTGCCAGCAGTCCCCACGGAGCGGCCTCACACGAGCAGTACTTC. Translated: CASSPHGAASHEQYF.